The 32 T cell receptor beta chains reported below all come from one sample, sequenced in a study of metastatic and nonmetastatic thyroid tumors (dated by TCRdb to the early 2020s). Preparation of the library involved PCR. Data came from an Illumina HiSeq 4000. TCRdb handled the public reads itself, with Q25 trimming in fastp and clone calling in MiXCR, and kept productive beta chains. The sample table contains about 64,000 clones; only one count was recorded for about 4% of them. Clones ranked in the top ten supply about a fifth of the sample. None of the patients had been given any treatment before thyroid surgery. The sample was blood. Receptors originate from a female donor with papillary thyroid cancer or a benign thyroid nodule (not recorded which). Some clones in this sample may be carry-over from other donors' samples.

This clone was recorded many times. Other DNA variants within this sample encode the same CDR3. The gene calls are TRBV27 and TRBJ2-3; D may be TRBD2 (6 bases). V dropped 6 bases and J dropped 7 bases, with 20 bases sitting between them. The CDR3 extends over 15 amino acids. CDR1 and CDR2 (germline): MNHEY, SMNVEV (reference sequence). The CDR3 region is CASSLNRDSQHTQYF. The CDR3 bases are TGTGCCAGCAGCTTAAACCGGGACTCACAGCATACGCAGTATTTT.

This chain connects TRBV7-8 to TRBJ2-3, with 9 bases that match TRBD2. With V trimmed by 4 bases and J by 6 bases, 5 bases remained unmatched. The germline CDR1 and CDR2 sequences are SGHVS and FQNEAQ. The CDR3 runs 14 residues. This CDR3 is CASSWTSDGDTQYF. The DNA for the CDR3 is TGTGCCAGCAGCTGGACTAGCGATGGGGATACGCAGTATTTT.

This clone was found many times. The CDR3 protein is CATKLAGGPTGELFF. The CDR3 coding sequence is TGCGCCACCAAACTAGCGGGAGGGCCCACCGGGGAGCTGTTTTTT. This chain joins TRBV5-1 and TRBJ2-2, with TRBD2 identical over 13 bases. Germline V lookup: CDR1 SGHRS, CDR2 YFSETQ. The ends lost 9 bases at V and 4 bases at J; junction bases unmatched: 6. CDR3 length equals 15 residues.

The gene calls are TRBV6-2 or TRBV6-3 and TRBJ2-1; 14 bases line up with TRBD2. This CDR3 spans 18 amino acids. Germline V lookup: CDR1 MNHEY, CDR2 SVGEGT. The V gene end was trimmed by 5 bases and the J gene end by 6 bases; junction bases not matched to a gene: 12. The CDR3 DNA is TGTGCCAGCAGTCACTACCCGGGACTAGCGGGAGACGTCAATGAGCAGTTCTTC. This sequence encodes CASSHYPGLAGDVNEQFF.

This clone was seen a single time. The rearrangement uses TRBV19 and TRBJ2-3, with D perhaps TRBD2 (5 bases). The CDR3 length is 14 residues. Deletions cut 6 bases from V and 2 bases from J, with 12 bases between. Germline CDR1 and CDR2: LNHDA and SQIVND (reference sequence). The CDR3 DNA reads TGTGCCAGTAGGGGGAGAGCCACCACAGATACGCAGTATTTT. Its protein is CASRGRATTDTQYF.

V gene TRBV5-4 combines with J gene TRBJ2-1; unclear D gene. The CDR3 sequence is 11 residues long. V lost 5 bases and J lost 4, with 4 bases in between. Germline lookup yields CDR1 SGHNT and CDR2 YYREEE (reference sequence). The chain's CDR3 is CASRGYNEQFF. The CDR3 nucleotides read TGTGCCAGCAGGGGTTACAATGAGCAGTTCTTC.

This clone was seen at least ten times. This rearrangement joins TRBV2 to TRBJ1-1; D ambiguous. The CDR3 has 13 residues. In germline, CDR1 is SNHLY, CDR2 FYNNEI. Trimming took off 8 bases at V and 2 bases at J, with 12 bases between the two ends. The CDR3 region is CASGLQKNTEAFF. The CDR3 DNA follows: TGTGCCAGCGGATTACAAAAAAACACTGAAGCTTTCTTT.

This clone has just a few counts. The V gene is TRBV27, the J gene TRBJ2-1; D unclear. V lost 4 bases and J 10 bases, leaving 11 bases between the germline ends. This CDR3 contains 12 residues. The germline CDR1 and CDR2 sequences are MNHEY and SMNVEV (reference sequence). CDR3 in amino acids: CASSSLLREQFF. CDR3 DNA: TGTGCCAGCAGTTCCCTTTTAAGGGAGCAGTTCTTC.

In its sample, this clone was seen many times. Other DNA sequences within the sample encode an identical CDR3. The rearrangement joins TRBV12-3 or TRBV12-4 to TRBJ2-1; D not resolved. The CDR3 consists of 15 residues. V was clipped by 0 bases and J by 6 bases, with 12 bases between them. The DNA of the CDR3 is TGTGCCAGCAGTTTAGCGAAGACCCTAGTCAATGAGCAGTTCTTC. Its translation is CASSLAKTLVNEQFF.

There are a few counts of this clone. The J gene is TRBJ2-7, the V gene TRBV11-2; 7 nucleotides line up with TRBD2. Germline V gives CDR1 SGHAT, CDR2 FQNNGV. J gave up 3 bases and V 1 base, and 0 bases lay outside the gene matches. There are 13 residues in the CDR3. The CDR3 reads CASSLGTSYEQYF. The CDR3 DNA sequence: TGTGCCAGCAGCTTAGGGACTAGCTACGAGCAGTACTTC. Together with reference TRBV11-2 and TRBJ2-7, the CDR3 gives the full variable domain: EAGVAQSPRYKIIEKRQSVAFWCNPISGHATLYWYQQILGQGPKLLIQFQNNGVVDDSQLPKDRFSAERLKGVDSTLKIQPAKLEDSAVYLCASSLGTSYEQYFGPGTRLTVT.

This clone turned up a few times. The chain has TRBV20-1 and TRBJ1-2, with TRBD1 matching 9 bases. Germline assignment: CDR1 DFQATT and CDR2 SNEGSKA (reference sequence). Trimming at V came to 4 bases and at J to 7 bases, leaving 7 bases not matched to a gene. The CDR3 has 13 amino acids. The DNA of the CDR3 is TGCAGTGCTAAGACAGGGGGGGCTAGTGGCTACACCTTC. Its translation: CSAKTGGASGYTF.

This clone was counted ten times or more. CDR3 bases: TGCAGTGCAGGAGAGACAGGGGAGGAGACCCAGTACTTC. It yields the protein CSAGETGEETQYF. The V call is TRBV20-1, the J call TRBJ2-5, with 8 bases lining up with TRBD1. Per the germline V gene, CDR1 is DFQATT and CDR2 is SNEGSKA (reference sequence). The CDR3 length is 13 residues. The V gene end was trimmed by 6 bases and the J gene end by 5 bases; junction bases not matched to a gene: 8.

This clone was detected ten times or more. The rearrangement uses TRBV20-1 and TRBJ2-3, with 7 bases aligning to TRBD2. Trimming at V came to 3 bases and at J to 4 bases, leaving 4 bases not matched to a gene. Germline V gene data show CDR1 as DFQATT and CDR2 as SNEGSKA (reference sequence). The CDR3 totals 13 residues. Here the CDR3 reads CSASWLAADTQYF. The CDR3 nucleotides read TGCAGTGCTAGCTGGCTAGCGGCAGATACGCAGTATTTT.

A few counts support this clone. This rearrangement joins TRBV18 to TRBJ2-1; no reliable D call. There are 15 residues in the CDR3. CDR1 is KGHSH, CDR2 LQKENI, per germline. Trimming left V 2 bases short and J 1 base short, with 9 bases between. The CDR3 DNA reads as TGTGCCAGCTCACCATCCGGGTTTTCCTACAATGAGCAGTTCTTC. Translated: CASSPSGFSYNEQFF.

In its sample, this clone was seen many times. The gene calls are TRBV6-1 and TRBJ2-7, with D maybe TRBD1 (7 bases). CDR3 size: 14 residues. Germline CDR1 is MNHNS and CDR2 is SASEGT. V lost 11 bases, J lost 3 bases, and 20 bases lay in between. The CDR3 loop reads CAGGSTGDSYEQYF. CDR3 DNA sequence: TGTGCCGGAGGGTCAACTGGGGACAGCTACGAGCAGTACTTC.

Points on this clone: At one end, the junction sequence differs from germline, possibly due to a read error. V usage is TRBV5-1 and J usage is TRBJ2-1; D gene uncertain. In germline, CDR1 is SGHRS, CDR2 YFSETQ. This CDR3 is built from 17 residues. CDR3: CAGSPVPWTTGGNEQFF. DNA of the CDR3: TGCGCCGGCAGCCCCGTCCCCTGGACGACCGGCGGCAATGAGCAGTTCTTC.

There are a few counts of this clone. This chain connects TRBV20-1 to TRBJ2-1; weak D call: TRBD1 (5 bases). Germline assignment: CDR1 DFQATT and CDR2 SNEGSKA (reference sequence). This CDR3 has 13 amino acids. The ends were cut back, 5 bases at V and 9 bases at J, with 17 bases in the middle. Written as DNA, the CDR3 is TGCAGTGCTCCCCTGTGTGGGGCCGGTGAGCAGTTCTTC. Translation gives CSAPLCGAGEQFF.

There are many counts of this clone. The chain couples TRBV28 to TRBJ1-5; TRBD1 is a possible D gene (5 bases). Germline assignment: CDR1 MDHEN and CDR2 SYDVKM. The CDR3 runs 15 residues. The ends were cut back, 6 bases at V and 6 bases at J, with 18 bases in the middle. In nucleotides, the CDR3 is TGTGCCAGCAGCTTCCCCCTAGGGGCGGGTCAGCCCCAGCATTTT. As protein: CASSFPLGAGQPQHF.

This clone has a handful of counts. Sequence at one end of the junction differs from germline and may be a read error. The chain recombines TRBV27 with TRBJ1-1; D is perhaps TRBD1 (6 bases). Looked up from germline, CDR1 is MNHEY and CDR2 is SMNVEV (reference sequence). CDR3 length equals 13 residues. The CDR3 bases are TGTGTCAGCGGCGTACAGGGCGGCACTGAAGCTTTCTTT. Residues: CVSGVQGGTEAFF.

The V call is TRBV28, the J call TRBJ2-1; 7 bases are shared with TRBD1. The CDR3 has 15 amino acids. V lost 2 bases and J lost 7; bases outside the gene matches: 8. CDR1 is MDHEN and CDR2 is SYDVKM in the germline V gene. CDR3 DNA: TGTGCCAGCAGTTTACCGGGACAGACGACAAATGAGCAGTTCTTC. This translates into CASSLPGQTTNEQFF. The full variable domain, its missing parts supplied by reference TRBV28 and TRBJ2-1, is DVKVTQSSRYLVKRTGEKVFLECVQDMDHENMFWYRQDPGLGLRLIYFSYDVKMKEKGDIPEGYSVSREKKERFSLILESASTNQTSMYLCASSLPGQTTNEQFFGPGTRLTVL.

This clone has just a few counts. This chain connects TRBV6-1 to TRBJ2-1; 10 bases are a match to TRBD2. Germline values: CDR1 MNHNS, CDR2 SASEGT. V lost 4 bases to trimming and J lost 9 bases; unmatched junction nucleotides: 6. CDR3 length: 14 residues. The CDR3: CASSASGRGLEQFF. The CDR3 DNA reads as TGTGCCAGCAGTGCTAGCGGGAGAGGTCTTGAGCAGTTCTTC.

The rearrangement links TRBV6-2 or TRBV6-3 to TRBJ1-5; no reliable D call. V was shortened by 5 bases and J by 0 bases, with 14 bases between the two germline ends. Germline-derived CDR1 and CDR2 are MNHEY and SVGEGT. The CDR3 totals 16 residues. The CDR3 DNA is TGTGCCAGCAGTCTACGGGGAGTATATAGCAATCAGCCCCAGCATTTT. Translated, it gives CASSLRGVYSNQPQHF.

The table lists this clone with a few counts. This chain joins TRBV30 and TRBJ2-3; D remains ambiguous. The CDR3 is made up of 13 amino acids. The V and J ends lost 4 bases and 5 bases respectively, with 13 bases between them. Germline CDR1 is GTSNPN and CDR2 is SVGIG (reference sequence). Here the CDR3 reads CAWTGISRDTQYF. CDR3 coding DNA: TGTGCCTGGACCGGCATATCAAGAGATACGCAGTATTTT.

This clone showed up many times. V gene TRBV19 combines with J gene TRBJ2-1, with D possibly TRBD2 on 6 matching bases. This CDR3 region has 17 residues. The germline gives CDR1 LNHDA, CDR2 SQIVND (reference sequence). With 4 bases removed from V and 3 bases from J, the gap between germline ends came to 19 bases. The CDR3 loop is CASSRGVWGGRYNEQFF. As DNA, the CDR3 is TGTGCCAGTAGTAGGGGGGTTTGGGGCGGCCGCTACAATGAGCAGTTCTTC.

This clone was detected only a few times. The chain recombines TRBV27 with TRBJ2-7, with 8 bases identical to TRBD2. This CDR3 contains 16 residues. The V and J ends lost 6 bases and 7 bases, in that order; junction bases with no gene match: 17. The V gene's germline CDR1 is MNHEY and CDR2 SMNVEV (reference sequence). The CDR3 spells CASRTMGLRGAGEQYF. As DNA, the CDR3 is TGTGCCAGCAGGACAATGGGGTTGCGGGGGGCGGGAGAGCAGTACTTC.

This clone was counted ten times or more. This sequence joins TRBV29-1 and TRBJ1-1; 8 nucleotides match TRBD1. The V and J ends lost 0 bases and 0 bases, in that order; junction bases with no gene match: 9. In germline, CDR1 is SQVTM, CDR2 ANQGSEA. The CDR3 totals 17 residues. The CDR3 region is CSVEDRGRGRLNTEAFF. In DNA, the CDR3 is TGCAGCGTTGAAGATCGAGGCAGGGGGCGATTGAACACTGAAGCTTTCTTT.

This clone was seen a few times. The chain is built from TRBV5-6 and TRBJ1-2; TRBD1 is a possible D gene (5 bases). Trimming left V 3 bases short and J 1 base short, with 13 bases between. Per the germline V gene, CDR1 is SGHDT and CDR2 is YYEEEE. The CDR3 has 15 residues. The CDR3 protein is CASSSPPGRNYGYTF. The DNA of the CDR3 is TGTGCCAGCAGCTCCCCCCCGGGACGTAACTATGGCTACACCTTC.

This clone was detected ten times or more. This chain uses TRBV7-2 with TRBJ2-5; D remains ambiguous. The V and J ends lost 4 bases and 5 bases respectively, with 14 bases between them. Germline V gene data show CDR1 as SGHTA and CDR2 as FQGNSA. The CDR3 consists of 14 residues. CDR3 sequence: CASSSRWGSETQYF. CDR3 DNA: TGTGCCAGCAGCTCCCGATGGGGATCGGAGACCCAGTACTTC. The variable domain in full, completed from reference TRBV7-2 and TRBJ2-5, reads GAGVSQSPSNKVTEKGKDVELRCDPISGHTALYWYRQSLGQGLEFLIYFQGNSAPDKSGLPSDRFSAERTGGSVSTLTIQRTQQEDSAVYLCASSSRWGSETQYFGPGTRLLVL.

This clone was picked up a small number of times. J is TRBJ2-4 and V is TRBV11-2; a weak D match, TRBD2 (5 bases). The V end was cut by 5 bases, the J end by 0 bases, with 17 bases between. This CDR3 is built from 17 residues. Germline V lookup: CDR1 SGHAT, CDR2 FQNNGV. In DNA, the CDR3 is TGTGCCAGCAGCCCGCTTTTGGGGAGAGTAGCCAAAAACATTCAGTACTTC. Translated, it gives CASSPLLGRVAKNIQYF. Supplemented by reference TRBV11-2 and TRBJ2-4, the full variable domain reads EAGVAQSPRYKIIEKRQSVAFWCNPISGHATLYWYQQILGQGPKLLIQFQNNGVVDDSQLPKDRFSAERLKGVDSTLKIQPAKLEDSAVYLCASSPLLGRVAKNIQYFGAGTRLSVL.

This clone was counted a few times. The chain links TRBV20-1 to TRBJ1-1; D not resolved. The CDR3 is 14 amino acids. The germline gives CDR1 DFQATT, CDR2 SNEGSKA (reference sequence). V lost 5 bases and J 1 base, leaving 14 bases between the germline ends. CDR3 DNA: TGCAGTGCTGTCTTACAGCGGGGGAACACTGAAGCTTTCTTT. Translating gives CSAVLQRGNTEAFF.

This clone appeared many times. The chain uses TRBV27 and TRBJ2-3, with TRBD1 identical over 7 bases. Losses at the gene ends were 5 bases for V and 5 bases for J; bases not matched to a gene: 16. Per germline, CDR1 MNHEY and CDR2 SMNVEV (reference sequence). The CDR3 has 17 amino acids. This chain's CDR3 is CASSPPFGQALGDTQYF. The CDR3 region has the DNA TGTGCCAGCAGTCCTCCCTTCGGACAGGCCTTAGGAGATACGCAGTATTTT.

At least ten counts were recorded for this clone. The chain recombines TRBV20-1 with TRBJ2-1, with D possibly matching TRBD2 (5 bases). Germline V gene lookup returns CDR1 DFQATT and CDR2 SNEGSKA (reference sequence). CDR3 length equals 17 residues. V was clipped by 3 bases and J by 0 bases, with 18 bases between them. CDR3 in DNA: TGCAGTGCTAGCCACCTTGTGGCGGGTATCTCCTACAATGAGCAGTTCTTC. It yields the protein CSASHLVAGISYNEQFF.